This T cell receptor (beta chain) appears in the sequencing data of a study of spatial heterogeneity in lung cancer (dated by TCRdb to between 2019 and 2020). About the study as a whole: Samples were obtained from fewer than 80 patients with early-stage, untreated non-small cell lung cancer from the lung TRACERx cohort. Follow-up PBMC samples were sequenced whenever the samples were available, and the median time to follow-up was 2 to 3 years after resection. Beta-chain transcripts were consistently detected in greater numbers than alpha-chain transcripts, which likely reflects a higher abundance of beta-chain transcripts. In the raw uncorrected reads, each unique combination of TCR and UMI appeared on average more than ten times. In non-small cell lung cancer, the study quantitatively compared TCR alpha and beta repertoires across several tumor regions, matched nontumor lung, and blood. The study linked features of the TCR repertoire to counts of nonsynonymous mutations, which were determined by whole-exome sequencing of tumor tissue. Both alpha and beta chains were TCR-sequenced in 200 to 250 tumor regions, under 70 matched nontumor lung samples and roughly 50 PBMC samples obtained at surgery. Results and caveats for the whole study, not just this receptor: Ubiquitous expanded tumor TCRs were found in blood more often at tumor resection than at routine follow-up. Only 11 to 15 patients were included in the comparisons of baseline and follow-up blood repertoires. Additional single-cell paired TCR alpha and beta sequencing was considered necessary to confirm, at a functional level, the hypothesis that regional TCRs recognize regional mutations.

Relative to germline, V is 7 bases shorter and J is 10 bases shorter, with 13 bases between their ends. The CDR3 starts with the cysteine, ends with the phenylalanine, and has 11 residues. The retained sequence is limited to the CDR3, 33 bases, with the frame set at the first base. Reading the label with the study, this specimen's time point is: blood at routine non-recurrence follow-up after resection. Whole RNA extracted from tumor and nontumor lung tissue, or from cryopreserved PBMC samples, was used for TCR sequencing without cell sorting. Patients were selected for TCR sequencing only if sufficient RNA was available from at least two tumor regions. This clonotype was counted many times. It lacks a known antigen. There are no base qualities to consult, and no much larger clone falls within one base. Preparation of the library involved 5' RACE. The data were produced on a NextSeq 500. In the TCR library protocol, a unique molecular identifier was attached to each TCR cDNA molecule so that PCR and sequencing errors could be corrected. The paper's data handling went like this. TCR identification, UMI-based error correction and CDR3 extraction were all carried out with Decombinator tools. TCRs above a frequency of 2 per 1,000, corresponding to the top 1% of the tumor frequency distribution, were defined as expanded. Each repertoire was subsampled 100 times to 5,000 TCRs, after which Renyi diversity was computed with the R vegan package. CDR3 similarity networks were constructed using string-kernel similarity of amino acid triplets, with links drawn between CDR3s whose pairwise similarity was above 0.82. The public reads were reanalyzed by TCRdb: fastp trimming at Q25, MiXCR alignment, in-frame beta chains only. Merged by CDR3 protein, the rows form single entries marked with the most common genes and DNA. These V and J calls derive from TCRdb rather than the authors' analysis. The sample table shows around 110,000 distinct CDR3 sequences, and 10% to 15% are seen once. The ten largest clonotypes hold 15% to 20% of the sample.

The TCR comes from a male donor with early-stage non-small cell lung cancer. The chain employs TRBV12-3 or TRBV12-4 and TRBJ2-5; no D segment can be confidently identified. The material was PBMCs, obtained at follow-up. DNA sequence: TGTGCCAGCACTCAGAAGAGAGACCAGTACTTC. Its product reads: CASTQKRDQYF.